The clone carrying this T cell receptor beta chain was detected many times. UMIs and a universal primer site were added when TCR cDNA was made by 5'RACE template switching. MiXCR was run by TCRdb on the 5' RACE reads, yielding one entry per CDR3 protein. The sample shows over 300,000 distinct CDR3 sequences, over 4% of them seen only once. V lost 5 bases and J 7 bases, leaving 12 bases between the germline ends. Germline V CDR1 and CDR2: SGHVS, FQNEAQ. This CDR3 is 14 amino acids long. The data were taken from a study of T cells after yellow fever vaccination. This specimen was PBMCs, taken 5 days after the yellow fever booster vaccination. The chain joins TRBV7-8 to TRBJ1-6; D call uncertain. The clonotype comes from a man younger than 35 who received the YFV17D yellow fever vaccine. The chain's CDR3 is CASSLALWNSPLHF. The CDR3 DNA is TGTGCCAGCAGCCTCGCCCTTTGGAATTCACCCCTCCACTTT.